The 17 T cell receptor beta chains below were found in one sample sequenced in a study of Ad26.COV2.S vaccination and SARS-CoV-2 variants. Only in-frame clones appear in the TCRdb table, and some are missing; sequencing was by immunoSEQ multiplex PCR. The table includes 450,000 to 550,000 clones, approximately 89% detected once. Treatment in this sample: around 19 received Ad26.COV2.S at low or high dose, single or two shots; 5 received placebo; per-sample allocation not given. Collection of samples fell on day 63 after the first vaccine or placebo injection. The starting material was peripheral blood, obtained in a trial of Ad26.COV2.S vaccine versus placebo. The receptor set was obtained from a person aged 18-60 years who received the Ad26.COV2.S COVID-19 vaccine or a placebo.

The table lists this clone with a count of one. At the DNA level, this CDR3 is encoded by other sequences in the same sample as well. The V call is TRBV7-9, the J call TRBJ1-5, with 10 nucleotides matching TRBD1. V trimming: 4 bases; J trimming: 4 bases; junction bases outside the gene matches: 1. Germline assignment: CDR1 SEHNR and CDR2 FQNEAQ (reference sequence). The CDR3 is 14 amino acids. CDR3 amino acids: CASSSGQGNQPQHF. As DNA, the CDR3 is TGTGCCAGCAGCTCGGGACAGGGGAATCAGCCCCAGCATTTT.

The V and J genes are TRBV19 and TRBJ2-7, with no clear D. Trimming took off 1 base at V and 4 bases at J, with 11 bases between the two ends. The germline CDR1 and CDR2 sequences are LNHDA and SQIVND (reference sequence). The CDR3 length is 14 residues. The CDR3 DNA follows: TGTGCCAGTAGTATAGTACAACGGCCGTACGAGCAGTACGTC. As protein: CASSIVQRPYEQYV.

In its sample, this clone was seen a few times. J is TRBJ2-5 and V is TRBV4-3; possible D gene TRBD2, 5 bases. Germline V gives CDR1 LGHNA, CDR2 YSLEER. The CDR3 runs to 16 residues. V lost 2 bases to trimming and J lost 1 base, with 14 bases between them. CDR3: CASSQTPGIGQETQYF. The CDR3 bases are TGCGCCAGCAGCCAAACCCCGGGAATCGGCCAAGAGACCCAGTACTTC.

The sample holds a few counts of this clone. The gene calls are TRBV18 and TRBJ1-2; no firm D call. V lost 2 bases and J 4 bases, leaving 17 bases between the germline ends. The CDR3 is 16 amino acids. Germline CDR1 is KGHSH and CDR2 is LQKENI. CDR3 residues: CASSPGKAALLYGYTF. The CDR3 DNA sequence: TGTGCCAGCTCACCAGGGAAGGCAGCCCTGCTCTATGGCTACACCTTC.

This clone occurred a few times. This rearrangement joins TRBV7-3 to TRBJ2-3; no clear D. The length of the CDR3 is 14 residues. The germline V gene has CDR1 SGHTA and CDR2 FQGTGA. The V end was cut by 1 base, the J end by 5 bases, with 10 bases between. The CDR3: CASSLRSSQDTQYF. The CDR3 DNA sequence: TGTGCCAGCAGCTTAAGGAGTAGTCAAGATACGCAGTATTTT.

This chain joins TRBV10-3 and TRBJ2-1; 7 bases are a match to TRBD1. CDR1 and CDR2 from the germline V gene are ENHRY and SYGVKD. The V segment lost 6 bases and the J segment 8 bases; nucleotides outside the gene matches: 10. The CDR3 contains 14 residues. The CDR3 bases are TGTGCCATCAGGGACAGTCCGCAGGGGGATGAGCAGTTCTTC. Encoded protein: CAIRDSPQGDEQFF.

CDR3: CASSSPSRANYGYTF. The CDR3 nucleotides read TGTGCCAGCAGCAGCCCGTCGAGAGCTAACTATGGCTACACCTTC. The rearrangement links TRBV6-2 or TRBV6-3 to TRBJ1-2; D not certain. V was clipped by 6 bases and J by 0 bases, with 14 bases between them. Germline V gives CDR1 MNHEY, CDR2 SVGEGT. CDR3 length: 15 residues.

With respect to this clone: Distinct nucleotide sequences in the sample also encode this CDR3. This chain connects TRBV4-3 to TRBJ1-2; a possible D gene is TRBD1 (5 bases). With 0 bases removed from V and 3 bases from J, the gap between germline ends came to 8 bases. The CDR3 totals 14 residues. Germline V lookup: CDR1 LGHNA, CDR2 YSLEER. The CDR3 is CASSQEEGYYGYTF. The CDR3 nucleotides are TGCGCCAGCAGCCAAGAAGAGGGGTACTATGGCTACACCTTC.

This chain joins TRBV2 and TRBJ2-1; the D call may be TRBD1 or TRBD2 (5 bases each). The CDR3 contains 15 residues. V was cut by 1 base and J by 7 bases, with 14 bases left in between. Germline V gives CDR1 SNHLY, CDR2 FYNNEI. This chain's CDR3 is CASSEVGTLMNEQFF. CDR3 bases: TGTGCCAGCAGTGAAGTTGGGACCCTGATGAATGAGCAGTTCTTC.

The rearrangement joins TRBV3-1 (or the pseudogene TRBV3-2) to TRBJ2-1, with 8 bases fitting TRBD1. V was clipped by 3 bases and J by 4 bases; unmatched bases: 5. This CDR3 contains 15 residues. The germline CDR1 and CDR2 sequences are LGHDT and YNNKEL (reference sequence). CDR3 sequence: CASSQSRTGYNEQFF. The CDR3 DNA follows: TGTGCCAGCAGCCAGTCGCGGACAGGGTACAATGAGCAGTTCTTC.

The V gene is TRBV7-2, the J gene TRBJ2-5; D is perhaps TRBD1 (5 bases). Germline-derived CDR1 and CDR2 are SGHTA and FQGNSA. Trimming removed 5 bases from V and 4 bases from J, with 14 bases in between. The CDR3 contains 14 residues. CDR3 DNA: TGTGCCAGCAGCCGGAGTGGGGCTCGAGAGACCCAGTACTTC. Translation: CASSRSGARETQYF.

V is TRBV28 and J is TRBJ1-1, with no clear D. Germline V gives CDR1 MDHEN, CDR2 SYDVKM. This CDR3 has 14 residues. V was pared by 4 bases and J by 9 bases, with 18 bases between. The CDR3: CASSSPADDTKAFF. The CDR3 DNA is TGTGCCAGCAGTTCCCCCGCCGATGACACCAAAGCTTTCTTT. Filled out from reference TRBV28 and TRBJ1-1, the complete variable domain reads DVKVTQSSRYLVKRTGEKVFLECVQDMDHENMFWYRQDPGLGLRLIYFSYDVKMKEKGDIPEGYSVSREKKERFSLILESASTNQTSMYLCASSSPADDTKAFFGQGTRLTVV.

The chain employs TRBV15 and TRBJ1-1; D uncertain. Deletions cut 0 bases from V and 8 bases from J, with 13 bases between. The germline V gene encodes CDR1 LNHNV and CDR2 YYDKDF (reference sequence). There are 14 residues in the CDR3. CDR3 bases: TGTGCCACCAGCAGAGATAACGTAGTCAGAGAAGCTTTCTTT. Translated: CATSRDNVVREAFF.

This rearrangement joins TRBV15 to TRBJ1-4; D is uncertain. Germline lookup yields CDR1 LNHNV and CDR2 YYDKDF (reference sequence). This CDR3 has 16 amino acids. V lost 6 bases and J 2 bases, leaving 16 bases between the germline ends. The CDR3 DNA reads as TGTGCCACCAGGCAGTTCGAAGCGGGCACTAATGAAAAACTGTTTTTT. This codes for CATRQFEAGTNEKLFF.

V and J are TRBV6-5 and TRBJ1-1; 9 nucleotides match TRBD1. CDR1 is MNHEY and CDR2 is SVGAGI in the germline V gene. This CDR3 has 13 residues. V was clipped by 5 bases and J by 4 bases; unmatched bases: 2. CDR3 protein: CASSPTGGTEAFF. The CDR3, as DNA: TGTGCCAGCAGTCCGACAGGGGGCACTGAAGCTTTCTTT.

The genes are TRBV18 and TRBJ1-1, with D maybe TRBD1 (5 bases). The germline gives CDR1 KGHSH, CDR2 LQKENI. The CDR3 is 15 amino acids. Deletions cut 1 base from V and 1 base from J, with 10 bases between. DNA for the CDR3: TGTGCCAGCTCACCACGTACAGGATCGAACACTGAAGCTTTCTTT. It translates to CASSPRTGSNTEAFF.

In nucleotides, the CDR3 is TGTGCCACCCGGGAGACCTTCATATATTTT. Translation gives CATRETFIYF. The chain couples TRBV6-5 to TRBJ1-3; no reliable D call. This CDR3 region has 10 residues. The germline CDR1 and CDR2 sequences are MNHEY and SVGAGI. Trimming removed 10 bases from V and 12 bases from J, with 13 bases in between.